Sequencing of this T cell receptor (beta chain) was carried out in a study of shared T cell receptors in the human thymus. This clone appeared a single time. V lost 6 bases and J lost 4; bases outside the gene matches: 11. Germline assignment: CDR1 ENHRY and CDR2 SYGVKD. The CDR3 contains 15 residues. The data were produced by immunoSEQ multiplex PCR, yet TCRdb's version contains in-frame clones alone and is incomplete. This table has hundreds of thousands of clones, about 87% appearing once. Another study also made use of these data, one on human thymus T cells. As that study records: Serving as donors were healthy Finnish infants, each of whom was having open corrective surgery for congenital heart defects. Resections removed during corrective heart surgery provided the thymus tissue used. Usage of V and J genes appeared biased in thymic and blood repertoires. Related research found strongly overlapping thymic repertoires in unrelated individuals.

The V and J genes are TRBV10-3 and TRBJ2-7; 8 bases are a match to TRBD2. The TCR originated in a boy under two years old with a congenital heart defect. The sequenced sample consisted of thymocytes. In DNA form, the CDR3 reads TGTGCCATCAGATCTCCGCAGCGGGAGCTTTACGAGCAGTACTTC. Encoded protein: CAIRSPQRELYEQYF.